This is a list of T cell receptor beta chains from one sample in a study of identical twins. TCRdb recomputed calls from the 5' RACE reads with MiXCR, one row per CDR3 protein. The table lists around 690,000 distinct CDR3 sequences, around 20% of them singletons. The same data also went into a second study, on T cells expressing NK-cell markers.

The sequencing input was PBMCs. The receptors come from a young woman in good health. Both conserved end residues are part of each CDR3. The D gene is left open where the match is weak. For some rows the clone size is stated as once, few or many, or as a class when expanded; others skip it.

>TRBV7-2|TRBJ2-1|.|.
TGTGCCAGCAGAATTCCCCTTATTAGCGACCACAATGAGCAGTTCTTC
CASRIPLISDHNEQFF
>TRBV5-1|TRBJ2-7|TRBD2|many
TGCGCCAGCAGGGCAGCGGGAATATCCGAGCAGTACTTC
CASRAAGISEQYF
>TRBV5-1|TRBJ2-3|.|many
TGCGCCAGCAGCTTAGGGGACGCGGTATATACGCAGTATTTT
CASSLGDAVYTQYF
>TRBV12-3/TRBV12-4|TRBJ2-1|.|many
TGTGCCAGCAGTCCAGCCGGGACTGGCAATGAGCAGTTCTTC
CASSPAGTGNEQFF
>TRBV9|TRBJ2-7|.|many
TGTGCCAGCAGCGTAGGGACGGATCTATACGAGCAGTACTTC
CASSVGTDLYEQYF
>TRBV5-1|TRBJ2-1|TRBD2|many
TGCGCCAGCAGCTTCGGGGCTAGCGGGGAGGGTGAGCAGTTCTTC
CASSFGASGEGEQFF
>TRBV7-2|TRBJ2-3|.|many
TGTGCCAGCAGCTTACTCCCCTCCGGAGATACGCAGTATTTT
CASSLLPSGDTQYF
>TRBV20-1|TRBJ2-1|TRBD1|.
TGCAGTGCCGAGGGGGCGGCCCTTGAGCAGTTCTTC
CSAEGAALEQFF
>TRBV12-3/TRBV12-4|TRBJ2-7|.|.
TGTGCCAGCAGTTTTCGGTTATTCGAGCAGTACTTC
CASSFRLFEQYF
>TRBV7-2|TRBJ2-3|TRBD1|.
TGTGCCAGCAGCTTACTGGGGACAGGGGTCACAGATACGCAGTATTTT
CASSLLGTGVTDTQYF
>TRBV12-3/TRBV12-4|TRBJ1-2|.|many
TGTGCCAGCAGCGGCGGCTATGGCTACACCTTC
CASSGGYGYTF